The subject of this entry is one T cell receptor beta chain. The antigen is undetermined. The sample is drawn from a study of T cell repertoires in cytomegalovirus infection. On the study more broadly: Public TCR beta signatures were indicative of both CMV infection and a matching HLA type.

One entry per CDR3 protein, called by TCRdb with MiXCR from the reads. The table lists 700,000 to 900,000 distinct CDR3 sequences, around 29% of them singletons, with about an eighth in the top ten. CDR3 length: 15 amino acids. CDR1 and CDR2 (germline): MNHEY, SMNVEV (reference sequence). With 4 bases removed from V and 4 bases from J, the gap between germline ends came to 16 bases. This TCR was sampled from a human donor in good health (CMV status not recorded). Some clones in this sample may be carry-over from other donors' samples. The genes are TRBV27 and TRBJ1-2; TRBD1 is a possible D gene (6 bases). The sample was cultured CD8+ T cells from PBMCs, taken from culture after CMV antigen stimulation. The CDR3 nucleotides read TGTGCCAGCAGTTCCCGGTCGGGACATCCCTATGGCTACACCTTC. Its protein product is CASSSRSGHPYGYTF.